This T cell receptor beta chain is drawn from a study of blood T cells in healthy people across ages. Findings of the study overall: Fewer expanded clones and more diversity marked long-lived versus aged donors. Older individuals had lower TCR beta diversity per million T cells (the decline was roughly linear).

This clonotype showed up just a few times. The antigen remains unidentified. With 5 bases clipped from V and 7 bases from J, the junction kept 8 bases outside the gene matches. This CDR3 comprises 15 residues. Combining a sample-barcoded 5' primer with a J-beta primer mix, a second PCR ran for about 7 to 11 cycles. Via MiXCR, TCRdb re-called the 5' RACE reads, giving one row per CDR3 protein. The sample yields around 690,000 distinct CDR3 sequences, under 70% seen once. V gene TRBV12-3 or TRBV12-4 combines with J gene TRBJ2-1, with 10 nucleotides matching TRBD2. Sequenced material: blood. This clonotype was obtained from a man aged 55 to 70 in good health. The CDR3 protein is CASSPSGGAGNEQFF. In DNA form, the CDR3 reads TGTGCCAGCAGTCCCAGCGGGGGGGCGGGGAATGAGCAGTTCTTC.